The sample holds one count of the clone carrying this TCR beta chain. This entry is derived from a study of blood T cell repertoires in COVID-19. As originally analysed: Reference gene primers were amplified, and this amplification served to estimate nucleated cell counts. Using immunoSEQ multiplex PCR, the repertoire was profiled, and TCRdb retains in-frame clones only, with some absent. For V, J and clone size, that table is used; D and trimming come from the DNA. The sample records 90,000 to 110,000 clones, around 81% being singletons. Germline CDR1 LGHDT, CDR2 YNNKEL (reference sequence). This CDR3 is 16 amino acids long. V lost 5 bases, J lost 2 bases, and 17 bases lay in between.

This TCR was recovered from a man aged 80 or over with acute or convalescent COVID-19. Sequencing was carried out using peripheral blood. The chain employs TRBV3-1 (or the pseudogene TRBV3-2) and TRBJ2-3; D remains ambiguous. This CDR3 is CASSTRIETNTDTQYF. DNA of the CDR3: TGTGCCAGCAGCACGCGGATTGAGACGAACACAGATACGCAGTATTTT.